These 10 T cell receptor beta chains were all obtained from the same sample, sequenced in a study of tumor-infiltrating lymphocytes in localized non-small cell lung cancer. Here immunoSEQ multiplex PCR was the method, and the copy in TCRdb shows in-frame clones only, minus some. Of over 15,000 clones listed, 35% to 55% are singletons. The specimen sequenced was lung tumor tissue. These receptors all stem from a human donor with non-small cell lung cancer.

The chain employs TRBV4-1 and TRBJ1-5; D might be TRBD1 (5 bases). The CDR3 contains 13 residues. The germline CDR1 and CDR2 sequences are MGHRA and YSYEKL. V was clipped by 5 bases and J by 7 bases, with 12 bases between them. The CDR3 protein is CASSVKWDQPQHF. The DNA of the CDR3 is TGCGCCAGCAGCGTAAAGTGGGACCAGCCCCAGCATTTT.

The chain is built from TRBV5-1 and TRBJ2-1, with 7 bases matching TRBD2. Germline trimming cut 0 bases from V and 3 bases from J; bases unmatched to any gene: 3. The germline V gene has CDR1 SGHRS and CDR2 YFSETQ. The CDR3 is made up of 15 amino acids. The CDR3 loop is CASSLDGGFYNEQFF. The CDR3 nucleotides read TGCGCCAGCAGCTTGGACGGGGGGTTCTACAATGAGCAGTTCTTC.

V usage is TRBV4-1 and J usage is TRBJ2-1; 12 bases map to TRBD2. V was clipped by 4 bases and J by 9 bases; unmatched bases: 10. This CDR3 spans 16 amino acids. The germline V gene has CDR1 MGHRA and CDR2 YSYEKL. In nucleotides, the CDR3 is TGCGCCAGCAGCCGCTCGACTAGCGGGGGAAGTGGTGAGCAGTTCTTC. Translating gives CASSRSTSGGSGEQFF.

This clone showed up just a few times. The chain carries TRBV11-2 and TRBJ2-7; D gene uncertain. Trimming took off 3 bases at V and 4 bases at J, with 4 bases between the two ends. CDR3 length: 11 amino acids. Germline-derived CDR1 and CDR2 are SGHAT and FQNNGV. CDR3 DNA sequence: TGTGCCAGCAGCTTGGAGTACGAGCAGTACTTC. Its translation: CASSLEYEQYF.

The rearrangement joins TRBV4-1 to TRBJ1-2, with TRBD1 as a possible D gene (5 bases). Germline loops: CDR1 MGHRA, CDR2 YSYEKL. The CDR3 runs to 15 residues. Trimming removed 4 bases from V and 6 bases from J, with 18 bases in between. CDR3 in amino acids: CASSRGNEGRHGYTF. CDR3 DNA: TGCGCCAGCAGCCGGGGGAACGAGGGGCGTCATGGCTACACCTTC.

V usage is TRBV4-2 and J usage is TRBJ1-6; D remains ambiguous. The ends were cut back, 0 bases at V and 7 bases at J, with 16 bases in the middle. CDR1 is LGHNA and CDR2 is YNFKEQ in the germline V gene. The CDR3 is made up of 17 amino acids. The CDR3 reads CASSQDSGKWMNSPLHF. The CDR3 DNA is TGTGCCAGCAGCCAAGATTCGGGCAAGTGGATGAATTCACCCCTCCACTTT.

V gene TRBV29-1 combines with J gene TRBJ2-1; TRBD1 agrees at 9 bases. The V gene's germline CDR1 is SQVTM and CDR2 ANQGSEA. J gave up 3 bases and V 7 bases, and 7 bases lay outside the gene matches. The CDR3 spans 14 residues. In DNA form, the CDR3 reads TGCAGCGGAACAGCGGGACAGGGCTACAATGAGCAGTTCTTC. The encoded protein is CSGTAGQGYNEQFF.

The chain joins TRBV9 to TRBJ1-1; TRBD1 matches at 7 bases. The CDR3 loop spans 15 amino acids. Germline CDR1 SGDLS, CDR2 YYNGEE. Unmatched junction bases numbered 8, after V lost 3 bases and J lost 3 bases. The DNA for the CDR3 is TGTGCCAGCAGCGAGGTCCCTACAGGGGACACTGAAGCTTTCTTT. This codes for CASSEVPTGDTEAFF.

DNA of the CDR3: TGTGCCAGCAGCTTCTGGACTAGCGGGGGCGAGACCCAGTACTTC. Encoded protein: CASSFWTSGGETQYF. The rearrangement joins TRBV7-8 to TRBJ2-5; TRBD2 matches at 13 bases. Germline V gives CDR1 SGHVS, CDR2 FQNEAQ. The CDR3 totals 15 residues. Germline trimming cut 3 bases from V and 5 bases from J; bases unmatched to any gene: 3.

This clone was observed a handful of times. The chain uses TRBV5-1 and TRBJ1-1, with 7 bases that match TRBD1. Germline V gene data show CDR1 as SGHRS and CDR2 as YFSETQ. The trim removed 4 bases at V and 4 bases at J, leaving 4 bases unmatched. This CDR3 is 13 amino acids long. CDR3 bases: TGCGCCAGCAGCCCAGACAGGGTCACTGAAGCTTTCTTT. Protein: CASSPDRVTEAFF.